This T cell receptor beta chain emerged from a study of T-cell reconstitution after alpha-beta-depleted transplantation in children. This CDR3 is 15 amino acids long. The J segment lost 10 bases and the V segment lost 4 bases, leaving 8 bases of the junction unmatched. Germline CDR1 and CDR2: SGHVS and FQNEAQ. This clonotype was detected a few times. Unique molecular identifiers were used in preparing the TCRbeta library. TCRdb ran MiXCR on the PCR reads and lists one entry per CDR3 protein. Altogether a few hundred thousand distinct CDR3 sequences are present, over 10% being singletons, with the ten largest covering around 2.2%.

The starting material was PBMCs, mostly from graft donor cells, obtained 360 days after TCRalphabeta/CD19-depleted stem cell transplant. The chain employs TRBV7-8 and TRBJ2-7, with 15 bases identical to TRBD2. This clonotype was sampled from a male patient under 18 who had a stem cell transplant for acute myeloid leukemia, so the T cells may come from the graft donor. The CDR3 spells CASSSQGLAGGIQYF. The CDR3 nucleotides are TGTGCCAGCAGCTCTCAGGGACTAGCGGGAGGTATTCAGTACTTC.